This T cell receptor (beta chain) was captured by sequencing in a study of cytomegalovirus exposure and HLA in healthy donors. Study-wide context: Prior work identified roughly 120 million unique TCR beta sequences in around 170 million T cells. Study outcomes and limitations: Presence/absence analyses treated sequencing depth as roughly uniform across donors. Analysis was performed later, and it showed HLA-associated TCR beta chains to be more clonally expanded than equally common others.

CDR1 is SEHNR and CDR2 is FQNEAQ in the germline V gene (reference sequence). This CDR3 region has 15 residues. PCR used 60 Vbeta primers and 13 Jbeta primers. Profiling relied on immunoSEQ multiplex PCR, and the TCRdb table lists in-frame clones only, not all of them. Of about 93,000 clones in the sample, 70% to 85% were seen once. Comments on this clone: Antigen unknown. One end of the junction fails to match germline, which may point to a read error.

Sequences were obtained from PBMCs. This chain connects TRBV7-9 to TRBJ2-7; no clear D gene. This TCR derives from a man in his forties or fifties in good health and CMV-seronegative. The DNA of the CDR3 is TGTGCCAGCAGCTTAGCGCTAATTCCCTCCGACGAGCAGTACTTC. It yields the protein CASSLALIPSDEQYF.